This paragraph reports one T cell receptor beta chain. The antigen remains undetermined. The entry originates in a study of post-analysis software for immune sequencing data. Background on the study: The courses of disease that were included comprised relapsing-remitting, secondary progressive and progressive-relapsing multiple sclerosis.

The library was made from cDNA and included unique molecular identifiers. Out of roughly 0.85 to 10 million T cells, 470,000 or so cDNA molecules were generated. TCRdb ran MiXCR on the PCR reads and lists one entry per CDR3 protein. The profile covers 550,000 to 700,000 distinct CDR3 sequences, with about 40% appearing a single time and roughly 1.7% taken by the ten largest. The study, taken as a whole, reports: Relative to controls, patients with multiple sclerosis showed significantly lower normalized Chao1 diversity.

The sequenced sample was blood. The clonotype was recovered from a girl aged 5 to 17 with multiple sclerosis.

DNA for the CDR3: TGTGCCAGCAGCCAAGCGGCGGGGGGCTACACCTTC. Encoded protein: CASSQAAGGYTF. This rearrangement joins TRBV3-1 to TRBJ1-2; D remains ambiguous. In germline, CDR1 is LGHDT, CDR2 YNNKEL (reference sequence). Trimming cost V 1 base and J 8 bases, with 8 bases left between them. The CDR3 length is 12 residues.